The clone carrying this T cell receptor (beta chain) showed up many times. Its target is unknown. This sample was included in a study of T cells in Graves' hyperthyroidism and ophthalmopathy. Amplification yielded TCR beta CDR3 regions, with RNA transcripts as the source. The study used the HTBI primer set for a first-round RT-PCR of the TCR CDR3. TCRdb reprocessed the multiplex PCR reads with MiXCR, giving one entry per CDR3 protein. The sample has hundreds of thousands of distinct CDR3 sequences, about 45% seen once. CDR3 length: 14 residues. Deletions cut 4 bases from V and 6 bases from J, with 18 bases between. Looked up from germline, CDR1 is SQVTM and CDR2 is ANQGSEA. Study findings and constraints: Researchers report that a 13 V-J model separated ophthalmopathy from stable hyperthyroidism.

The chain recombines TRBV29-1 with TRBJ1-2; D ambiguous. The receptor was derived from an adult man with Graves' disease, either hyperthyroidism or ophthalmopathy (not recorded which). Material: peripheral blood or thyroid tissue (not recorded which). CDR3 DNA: TGCAGCGTTGGAGTTCTCCGGGATACTGATGGCTACACCTTC. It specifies CSVGVLRDTDGYTF.